This T cell receptor beta chain was obtained from a study of blood T cell repertoires in COVID-19. Study in general: Sources were T cells, B-cell-depleted T cells, or PBMCs; the material itself was cDNA or gDNA.

This clone was found once. The CDR3 spans 14 residues. Germline values: CDR1 LNHNV, CDR2 YYDKDF (reference sequence). V was pared by 7 bases and J by 5 bases, with 15 bases between. Profiling relied on immunoSEQ multiplex PCR, and the TCRdb table lists in-frame clones only, not all of them. The profile shows roughly 400,000 clones, less than 95% of them singletons. Sequencing was carried out using PBMCs or T cells enriched from blood (not recorded which). This chain uses TRBV15 with TRBJ1-5, with unresolved D. The receptor was derived from a man between 18 and 29 years old who had recovered from COVID-19. The CDR3 region is CATTNRLNDQPQHF. CDR3 DNA: TGTGCCACCACCAATAGACTCAACGATCAGCCCCAGCATTTT.